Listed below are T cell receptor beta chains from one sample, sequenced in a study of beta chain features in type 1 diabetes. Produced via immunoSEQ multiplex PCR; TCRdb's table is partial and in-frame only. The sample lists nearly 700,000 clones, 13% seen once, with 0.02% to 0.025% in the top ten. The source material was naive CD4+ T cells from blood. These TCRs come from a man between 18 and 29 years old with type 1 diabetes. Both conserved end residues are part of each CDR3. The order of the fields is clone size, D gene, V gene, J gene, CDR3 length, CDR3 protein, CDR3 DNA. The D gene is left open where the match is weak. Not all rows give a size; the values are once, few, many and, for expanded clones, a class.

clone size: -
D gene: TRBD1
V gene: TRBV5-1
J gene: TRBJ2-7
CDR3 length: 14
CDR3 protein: CASSSWTGTYEQYF
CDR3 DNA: TGCGCCAGCAGCTCATGGACAGGGACCTACGAGCAGTACTTC

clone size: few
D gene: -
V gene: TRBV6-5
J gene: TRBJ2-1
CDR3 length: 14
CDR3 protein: CASSYSSGYNEQFF
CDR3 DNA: TGTGCCAGCAGTTACTCTAGCGGTTACAATGAGCAGTTCTTC

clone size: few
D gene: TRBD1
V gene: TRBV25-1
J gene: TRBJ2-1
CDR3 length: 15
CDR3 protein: CASSIQGSSYNEQFF
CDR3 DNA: TGTGCCAGCAGTATACAGGGGAGCTCCTACAATGAGCAGTTCTTC

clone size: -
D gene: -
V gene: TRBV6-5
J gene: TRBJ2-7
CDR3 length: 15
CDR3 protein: CASSYEAGPRYEQYF
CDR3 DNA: TGTGCCAGCAGTTATGAAGCCGGGCCCAGATACGAGCAGTACTTC

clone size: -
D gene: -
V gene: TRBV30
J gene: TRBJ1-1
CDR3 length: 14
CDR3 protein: CAWSVLAGRTEAFF
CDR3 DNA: TGTGCCTGGAGTGTACTGGCAGGGAGGACTGAAGCTTTCTTT

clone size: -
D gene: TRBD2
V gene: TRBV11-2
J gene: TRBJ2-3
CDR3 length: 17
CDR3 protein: CASSLIASGGPRDTQYF
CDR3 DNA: TGTGCCAGCAGCTTAATTGCTAGCGGGGGGCCGCGAGATACGCAGTATTTT

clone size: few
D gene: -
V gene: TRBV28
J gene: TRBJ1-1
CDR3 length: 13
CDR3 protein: CASSFRGYTEAFF
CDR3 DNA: TGTGCCAGCAGTTTTCGGGGGTACACTGAAGCTTTCTTT

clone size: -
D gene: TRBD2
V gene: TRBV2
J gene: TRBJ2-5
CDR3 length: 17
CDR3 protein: CASVASGGLLYQETQYF
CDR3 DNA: TGTGCCAGCGTGGCTAGCGGGGGCCTTTTGTACCAAGAGACCCAGTACTTC

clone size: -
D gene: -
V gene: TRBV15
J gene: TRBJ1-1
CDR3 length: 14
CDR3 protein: CATSREPMNTEAFF
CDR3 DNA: TGTGCCACCAGCAGAGAACCGATGAACACTGAAGCTTTCTTT

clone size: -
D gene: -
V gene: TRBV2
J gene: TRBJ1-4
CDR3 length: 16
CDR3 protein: CASSGINRATNEKLFF
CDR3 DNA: TGTGCCAGCAGTGGGATCAACAGGGCAACTAATGAAAAACTGTTTTTT

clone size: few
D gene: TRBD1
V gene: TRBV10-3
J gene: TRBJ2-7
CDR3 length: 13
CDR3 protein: CAISSGTDYEQYF
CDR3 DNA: TGTGCCATCAGTTCCGGGACAGATTACGAGCAGTACTTC

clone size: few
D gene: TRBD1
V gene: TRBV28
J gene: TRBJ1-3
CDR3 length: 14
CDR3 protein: CASSWAGGQNTIYF
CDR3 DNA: TGTGCCAGCAGTTGGGCAGGGGGCCAAAACACCATATATTTT

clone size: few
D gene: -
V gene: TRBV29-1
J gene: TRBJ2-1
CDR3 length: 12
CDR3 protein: CSVEPLYNEQFF
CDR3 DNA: TGCAGCGTTGAACCCCTCTACAATGAGCAGTTCTTC

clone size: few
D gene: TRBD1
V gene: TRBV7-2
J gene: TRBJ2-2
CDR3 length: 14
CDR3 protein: CASSLQGDTGELFF
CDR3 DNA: TGTGCCAGCAGCTTACAGGGGGACACCGGGGAGCTGTTTTTT

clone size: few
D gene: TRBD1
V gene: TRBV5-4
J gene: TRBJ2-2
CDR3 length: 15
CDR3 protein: CASSISDRATGELFF
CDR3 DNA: TGTGCCAGCAGCATATCGGACAGGGCCACCGGGGAGCTGTTTTTT

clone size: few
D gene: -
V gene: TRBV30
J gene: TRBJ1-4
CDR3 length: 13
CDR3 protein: CAWSSGVSEKLFF
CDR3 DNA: TGTGCCTGGAGTTCGGGGGTTAGTGAAAAACTGTTTTTT

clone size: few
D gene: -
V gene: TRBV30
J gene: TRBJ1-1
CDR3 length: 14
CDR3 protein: CAWTGPPMNTEAFF
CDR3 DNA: TGTGCCTGGACGGGACCGCCGATGAACACTGAAGCTTTCTTT

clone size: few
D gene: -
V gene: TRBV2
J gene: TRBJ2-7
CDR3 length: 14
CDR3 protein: CASSQGTPTYEQYF
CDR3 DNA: TGTGCCAGCAGTCAGGGAACGCCAACCTACGAGCAGTACTTC

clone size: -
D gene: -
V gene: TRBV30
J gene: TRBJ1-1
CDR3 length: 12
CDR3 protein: CAWSVRAREAFF
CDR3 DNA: TGTGCCTGGAGTGTAAGGGCCCGTGAAGCTTTCTTT

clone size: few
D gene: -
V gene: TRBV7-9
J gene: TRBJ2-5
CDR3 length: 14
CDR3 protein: CASSLRRDQETQYF
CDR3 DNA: TGTGCCAGCAGCCTCAGAAGGGACCAAGAGACCCAGTACTTC

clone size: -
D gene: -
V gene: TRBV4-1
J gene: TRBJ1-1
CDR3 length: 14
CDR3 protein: CASSRDRRNTEAFF
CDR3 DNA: TGCGCCAGCAGCCGCGACAGGAGGAACACTGAAGCTTTCTTT

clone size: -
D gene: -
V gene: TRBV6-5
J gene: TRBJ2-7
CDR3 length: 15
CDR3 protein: CASSSPGHSDYEQYF
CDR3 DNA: TGTGCCAGCAGTTCCCCGGGACATAGTGACTACGAGCAGTACTTC

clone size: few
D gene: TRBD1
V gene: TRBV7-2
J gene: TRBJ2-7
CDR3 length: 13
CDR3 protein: CASSSQGAYEQYF
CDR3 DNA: TGTGCCAGCAGCTCCCAGGGGGCCTACGAGCAGTACTTC

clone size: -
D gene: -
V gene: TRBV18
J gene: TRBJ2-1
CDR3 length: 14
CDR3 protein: CATSRQLLYNEQFF
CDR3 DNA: TGTGCCACCTCAAGACAGCTACTCTACAATGAGCAGTTCTTC

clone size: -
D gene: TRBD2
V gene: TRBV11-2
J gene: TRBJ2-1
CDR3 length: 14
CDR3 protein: CASSPTSGYNEQFF
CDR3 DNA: TGTGCCAGCAGCCCGACTAGCGGATACAATGAGCAGTTCTTC

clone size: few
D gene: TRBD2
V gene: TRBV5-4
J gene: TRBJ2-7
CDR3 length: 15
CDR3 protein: CASSLVGGGSSEQYF
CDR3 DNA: TGTGCCAGCAGCTTGGTAGGCGGGGGGTCCTCCGAGCAGTACTTC

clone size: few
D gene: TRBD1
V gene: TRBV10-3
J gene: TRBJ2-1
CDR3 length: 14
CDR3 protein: CAISESQGVNEQFF
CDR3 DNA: TGTGCCATCAGTGAGTCCCAGGGGGTCAATGAGCAGTTCTTC

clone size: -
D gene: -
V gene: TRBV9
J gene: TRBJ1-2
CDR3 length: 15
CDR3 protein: CASSAEVRANYGYTF
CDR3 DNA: TGTGCCAGCAGCGCCGAAGTAAGGGCTAACTATGGCTACACCTTC

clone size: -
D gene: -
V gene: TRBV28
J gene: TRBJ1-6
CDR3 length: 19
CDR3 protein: CASSFPHDPWRNYNSPLHF
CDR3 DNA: TGTGCCAGCAGTTTCCCTCATGACCCCTGGAGAAACTATAATTCACCCCTCCACTTT

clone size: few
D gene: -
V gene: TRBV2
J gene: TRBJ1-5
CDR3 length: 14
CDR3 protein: CASRDSGWEGPQHF
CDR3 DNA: TGTGCCAGCAGGGATTCAGGTTGGGAGGGGCCCCAGCATTTT

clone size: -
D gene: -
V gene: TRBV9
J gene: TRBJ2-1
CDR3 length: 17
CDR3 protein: CASSLSPDRAAMDEQFF
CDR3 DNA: TGTGCCAGCAGCCTTAGCCCCGATCGGGCTGCCATGGATGAGCAGTTCTTC

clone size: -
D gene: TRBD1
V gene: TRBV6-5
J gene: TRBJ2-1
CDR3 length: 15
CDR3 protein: CASSYGQGARNEQFF
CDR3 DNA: TGTGCCAGCAGTTACGGGCAGGGGGCGAGGAATGAGCAGTTCTTC

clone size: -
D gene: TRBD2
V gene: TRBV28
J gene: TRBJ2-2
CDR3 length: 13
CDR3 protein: CASRGAGSGELFF
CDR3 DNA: TGTGCCAGCAGGGGAGCGGGGAGCGGGGAGCTGTTTTTT

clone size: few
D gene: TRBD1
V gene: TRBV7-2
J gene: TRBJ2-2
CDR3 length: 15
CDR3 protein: CASSPQGASTGELFF
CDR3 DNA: TGTGCCAGCAGCCCACAGGGGGCAAGCACCGGGGAGCTGTTTTTT

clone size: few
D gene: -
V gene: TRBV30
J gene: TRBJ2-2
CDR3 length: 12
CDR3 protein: CAWRIYTGELFF
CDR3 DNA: TGTGCCTGGAGAATTTACACCGGGGAGCTGTTTTTT

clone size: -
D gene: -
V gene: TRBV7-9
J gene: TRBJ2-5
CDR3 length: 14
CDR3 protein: CASTPGTAPGRQYF
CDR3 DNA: TGTGCCAGCACCCCAGGGACGGCGCCGGGGAGGCAGTACTTC

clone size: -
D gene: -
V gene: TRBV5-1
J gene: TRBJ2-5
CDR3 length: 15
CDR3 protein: CASSLGLAVQETQYF
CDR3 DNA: TGCGCCAGCAGCTTGGGTTTGGCGGTCCAAGAGACCCAGTACTTC

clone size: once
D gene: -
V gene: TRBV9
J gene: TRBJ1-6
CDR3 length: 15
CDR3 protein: CASSVDGGGGSPLHF
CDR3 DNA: TGTGCCAGCAGCGTAGATGGGGGAGGAGGGTCACCCCTCCACTTT

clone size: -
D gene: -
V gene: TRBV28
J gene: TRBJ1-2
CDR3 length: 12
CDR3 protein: CASTRDTYGYTF
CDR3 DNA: TGTGCCAGCACCCGGGACACTTATGGCTACACCTTC

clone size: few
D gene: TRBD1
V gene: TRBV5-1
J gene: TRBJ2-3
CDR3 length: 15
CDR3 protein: CASSLDGQVTDTQYF
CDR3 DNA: TGCGCCAGCAGCTTGGATGGACAGGTCACAGATACGCAGTATTTT

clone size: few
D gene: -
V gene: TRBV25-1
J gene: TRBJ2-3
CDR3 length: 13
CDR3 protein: CASRGWGTDTQYF
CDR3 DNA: TGTGCCAGCAGGGGGTGGGGCACAGATACGCAGTATTTT

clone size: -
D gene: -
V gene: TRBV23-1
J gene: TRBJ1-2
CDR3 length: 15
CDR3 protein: CASSQCGTVNYGYTF
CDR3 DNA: TGCGCCAGCAGTCAATGTGGGACGGTTAACTATGGCTACACCTTC

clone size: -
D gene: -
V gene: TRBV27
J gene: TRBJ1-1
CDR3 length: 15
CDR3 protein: CASNTETGTYTEAFF
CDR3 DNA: TGTGCCAGCAATACAGAGACAGGAACCTACACTGAAGCTTTCTTT

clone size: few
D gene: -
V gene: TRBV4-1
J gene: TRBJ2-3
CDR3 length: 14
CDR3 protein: CASSQDPTTDTQYF
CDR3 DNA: TGCGCCAGCAGCCAAGACCCCACCACAGATACGCAGTATTTT

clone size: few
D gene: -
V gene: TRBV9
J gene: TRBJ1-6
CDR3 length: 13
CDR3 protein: CASSVVDDSPLHF
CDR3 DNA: TGTGCCAGCAGCGTAGTCGATGATTCACCCCTCCACTTT

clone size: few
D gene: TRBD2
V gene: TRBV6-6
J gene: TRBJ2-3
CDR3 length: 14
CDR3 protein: CASSIGTTADTQYF
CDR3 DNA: TGTGCCAGCAGCATCGGGACTACCGCTGATACGCAGTATTTT

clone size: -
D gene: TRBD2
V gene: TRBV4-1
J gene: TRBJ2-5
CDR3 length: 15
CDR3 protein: CASRTSGAIQETQYF
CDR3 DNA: TGCGCCAGCAGAACTAGCGGGGCTATTCAAGAGACCCAGTACTTC

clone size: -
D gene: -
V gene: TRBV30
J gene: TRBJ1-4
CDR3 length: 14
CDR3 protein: CAWSPDTFNEKLFF
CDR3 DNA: TGTGCCTGGAGCCCGGACACTTTTAATGAAAAACTGTTTTTT